Shown below are 4 T cell receptor beta chains from a single sample sequenced in a study of blood T cell repertoires in COVID-19. Clones were sequenced by immunoSEQ multiplex PCR, and TCRdb holds only the in-frame ones, with some missing. The data show about 350,000 clones, roughly 90% seen once. Source material: peripheral blood. The source of these receptors is a man aged 25 to 45 with COVID-19, enrolled during active disease.

In its sample, this clone was seen a few times. The chain couples TRBV27 to TRBJ1-1; tentatively, D is TRBD1 (5 bases). The length of the CDR3 is 12 residues. V lost 8 bases to trimming and J lost 0 bases, with 7 bases between them. CDR1 and CDR2 from the germline V gene are MNHEY and SMNVEV (reference sequence). The chain's CDR3 is CASRGMNTEAFF. The CDR3 DNA sequence: TGTGCCAGCCGGGGGATGAACACTGAAGCTTTCTTT.

In regard to this clone: The junction departs from germline at one end; a sequencing error may be responsible. The chain recombines TRBV27 with TRBJ1-2; D gene uncertain. The CDR3 runs 13 residues. In germline, CDR1 is MNHEY, CDR2 SMNVEV (reference sequence). In DNA form, the CDR3 reads TGTGCCAGCAGAACAGCCGTTGCCTATGGCTGCACCTTC. Protein sequence: CASRTAVAYGCTF.

The genes are TRBV6-6 and TRBJ1-1, with D tentatively TRBD1 (5 bases). Trimming stripped 6 bases from V and 4 bases from J, with 15 bases between. The germline gives CDR1 MNHNY, CDR2 SVGAGI (reference sequence). CDR3 length equals 14 residues. The CDR3 region has the DNA TGTGCCAGCAGGTTCCGCCAGGGTTTCACTGAAGCTTTCTTT. Residues: CASRFRQGFTEAFF.

The genes are TRBV19 and TRBJ2-3, with D tentatively TRBD1 (6 bases). V lost 5 bases to trimming and J lost 6 bases, with 21 bases between them. Per germline, CDR1 LNHDA and CDR2 SQIVND (reference sequence). This CDR3 is built from 16 residues. The CDR3 protein is CASSSGQSPARDTQYF. DNA of the CDR3: TGTGCCAGTAGTTCAGGACAGTCCCCAGCTCGGGATACGCAGTATTTT.